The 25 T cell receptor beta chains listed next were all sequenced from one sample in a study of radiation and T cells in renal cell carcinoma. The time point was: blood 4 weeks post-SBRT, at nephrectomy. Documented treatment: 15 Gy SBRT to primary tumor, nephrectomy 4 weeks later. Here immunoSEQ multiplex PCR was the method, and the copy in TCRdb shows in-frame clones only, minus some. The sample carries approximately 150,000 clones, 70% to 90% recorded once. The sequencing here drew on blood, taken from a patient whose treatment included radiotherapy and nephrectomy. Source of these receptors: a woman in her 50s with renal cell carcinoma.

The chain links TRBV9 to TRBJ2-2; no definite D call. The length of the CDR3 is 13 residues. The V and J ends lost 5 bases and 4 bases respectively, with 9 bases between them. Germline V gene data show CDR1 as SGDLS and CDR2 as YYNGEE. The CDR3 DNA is TGTGCCAGCAGGAAAGCCATCACCGGGGAGCTGTTTTTT. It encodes CASRKAITGELFF. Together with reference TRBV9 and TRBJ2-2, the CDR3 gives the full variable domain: DSGVTQTPKHLITATGQRVTLRCSPRSGDLSVYWYQQSLDQGLQFLIQYYNGEERAKGNILERFSAQQFPDLHSELNLSSLELGDSALYFCASRKAITGELFFGEGSRLTVL.

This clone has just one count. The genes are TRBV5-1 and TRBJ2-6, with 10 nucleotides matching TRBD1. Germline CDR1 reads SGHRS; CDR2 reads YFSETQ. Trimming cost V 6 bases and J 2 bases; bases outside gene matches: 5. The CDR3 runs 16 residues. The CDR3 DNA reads TGCGCCAGCACAGGACAGGGGGGTGCTGGGGCCAACGTCCTGACTTTC. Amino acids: CASTGQGGAGANVLTF.

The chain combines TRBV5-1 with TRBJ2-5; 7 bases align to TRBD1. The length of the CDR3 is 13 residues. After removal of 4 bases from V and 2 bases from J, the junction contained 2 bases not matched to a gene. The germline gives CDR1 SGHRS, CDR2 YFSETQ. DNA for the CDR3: TGCGCCAGCAGCCCGGGACAGCAAGAGACCCAGTACTTC. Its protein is CASSPGQQETQYF.

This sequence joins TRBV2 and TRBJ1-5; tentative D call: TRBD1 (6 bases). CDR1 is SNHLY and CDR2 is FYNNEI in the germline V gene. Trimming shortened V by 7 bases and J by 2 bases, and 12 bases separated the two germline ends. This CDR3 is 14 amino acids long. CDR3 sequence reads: CASNLNRGNQPQHF. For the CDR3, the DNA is TGTGCCAGCAACCTAAACAGGGGCAATCAGCCCCAGCATTTT.

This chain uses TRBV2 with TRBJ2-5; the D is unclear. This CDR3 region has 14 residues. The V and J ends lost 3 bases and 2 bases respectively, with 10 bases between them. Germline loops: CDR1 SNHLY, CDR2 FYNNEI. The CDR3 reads CASSEVSRQETQYF. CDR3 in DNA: TGTGCCAGCAGTGAGGTCAGTCGACAAGAGACCCAGTACTTC.

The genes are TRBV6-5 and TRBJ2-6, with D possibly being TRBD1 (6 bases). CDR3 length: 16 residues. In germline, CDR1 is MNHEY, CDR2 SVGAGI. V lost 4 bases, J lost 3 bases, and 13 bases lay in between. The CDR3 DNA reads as TGTGCCAGCAGTTTGATGGGGGCGCTTGGGGCCAACGTCCTGACTTTC. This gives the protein CASSLMGALGANVLTF.

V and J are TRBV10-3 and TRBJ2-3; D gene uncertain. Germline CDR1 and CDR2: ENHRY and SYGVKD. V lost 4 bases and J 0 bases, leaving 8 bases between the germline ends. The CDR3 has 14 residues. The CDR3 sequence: CAISGGLSTDTQYF. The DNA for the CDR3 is TGTGCCATCAGTGGTGGGCTTAGCACAGATACGCAGTATTTT.

Here the CDR3 DNA reads TGTGCCAGCAGCTCCGGGACCGAGTACGAGCAGTACTTC. Translated: CASSSGTEYEQYF. The chain has TRBV5-4 and TRBJ2-7; D tentatively reads TRBD1 or TRBD2 (5 bases each). V was trimmed by 3 bases and J by 4 bases, leaving 11 bases between them. The CDR3 totals 13 residues. Germline CDR1 SGHNT, CDR2 YYREEE (reference sequence).

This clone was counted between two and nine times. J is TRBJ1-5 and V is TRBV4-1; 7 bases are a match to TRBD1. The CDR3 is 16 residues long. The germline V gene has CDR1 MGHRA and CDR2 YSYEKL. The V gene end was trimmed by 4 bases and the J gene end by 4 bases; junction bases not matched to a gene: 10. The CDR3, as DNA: TGCGCCAGCAGCCCCGAAGGGGGCGCCCGGAATCAGCCCCAGCATTTT. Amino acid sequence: CASSPEGGARNQPQHF.

The CDR3: CASTENGQKWDTIYF. DNA for the CDR3: TGTGCCAGCACCGAAAACGGACAGAAATGGGACACCATATATTTT. The chain couples TRBV9 to TRBJ1-3, with D maybe TRBD1 (6 bases). V lost 6 bases and J lost 8, with 21 bases in between. Germline V CDR1 and CDR2: SGDLS, YYNGEE. CDR3 length equals 15 residues.

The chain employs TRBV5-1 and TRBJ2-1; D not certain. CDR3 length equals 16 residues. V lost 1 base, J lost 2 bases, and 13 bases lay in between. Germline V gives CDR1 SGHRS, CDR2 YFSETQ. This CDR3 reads CASSLRQAAAYNEQFF. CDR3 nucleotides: TGCGCCAGCAGCTTGAGGCAGGCTGCAGCCTACAATGAGCAGTTCTTC.

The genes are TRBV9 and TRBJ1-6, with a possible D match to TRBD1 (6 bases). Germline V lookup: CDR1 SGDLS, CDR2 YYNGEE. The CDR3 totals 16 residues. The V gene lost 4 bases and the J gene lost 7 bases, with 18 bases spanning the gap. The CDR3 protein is CASSPSNREGNSPLHF. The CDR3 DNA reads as TGTGCCAGCAGCCCCAGTAACAGGGAAGGCAATTCACCCCTCCACTTT.

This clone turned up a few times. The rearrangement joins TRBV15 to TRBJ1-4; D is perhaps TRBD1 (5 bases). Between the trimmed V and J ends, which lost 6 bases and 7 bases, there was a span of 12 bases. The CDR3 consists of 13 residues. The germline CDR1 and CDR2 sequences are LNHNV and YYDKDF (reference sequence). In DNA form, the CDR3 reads TGTGCCACCAGTCAGGGCTTGATTGAAAAACTGTTTTTT. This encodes CATSQGLIEKLFF. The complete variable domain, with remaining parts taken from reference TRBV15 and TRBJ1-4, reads DAMVIQNPRYQVTQFGKPVTLSCSQTLNHNVMYWYQQKSSQAPKLLFHYYDKDFNNEADTPDNFQSRRPNTSFCFLDIRSPGLGDTAMYLCATSQGLIEKLFFGSGTQLSVL.

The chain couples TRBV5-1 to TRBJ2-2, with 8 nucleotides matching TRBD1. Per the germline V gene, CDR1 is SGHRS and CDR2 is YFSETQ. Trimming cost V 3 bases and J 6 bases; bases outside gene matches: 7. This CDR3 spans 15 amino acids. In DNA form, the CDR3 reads TGCGCCAGCAGCTCTGGACAGGGATCCCCCGGGGAGCTGTTTTTT. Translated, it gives CASSSGQGSPGELFF.

Here the CDR3 DNA reads TGTGCCAGCAGTGCGGGACAGGGTGCGGTGTGGGAGACCCAGTACTTC. This encodes CASSAGQGAVWETQYF. V usage is TRBV6-1 and J usage is TRBJ2-5; 9 bases line up with TRBD1. Per germline, CDR1 MNHNS and CDR2 SASEGT. The CDR3 has 16 residues. The V segment lost 4 bases and the J segment 5 bases; nucleotides outside the gene matches: 11.

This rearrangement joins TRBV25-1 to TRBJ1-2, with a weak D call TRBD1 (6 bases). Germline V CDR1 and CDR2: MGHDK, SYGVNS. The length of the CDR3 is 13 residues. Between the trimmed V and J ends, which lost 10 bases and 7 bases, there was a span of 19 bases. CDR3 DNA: TGTGCCACCAAGAAAAACAGGGATCGTGGCTACACCTTC. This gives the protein CATKKNRDRGYTF.

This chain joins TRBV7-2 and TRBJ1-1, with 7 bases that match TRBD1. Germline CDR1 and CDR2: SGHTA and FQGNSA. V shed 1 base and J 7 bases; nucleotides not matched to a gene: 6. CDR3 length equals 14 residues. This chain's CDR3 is CASSLDSGGGEAFF. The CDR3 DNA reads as TGTGCCAGCAGCTTAGATTCAGGGGGTGGTGAAGCTTTCTTT.

The CDR3 region is CASSRSGAQETQYF. The CDR3 nucleotides read TGCGCCAGCAGCCGGTCCGGGGCCCAAGAGACCCAGTACTTC. The genes are TRBV4-3 and TRBJ2-5; perhaps D is TRBD1 or TRBD2 (5 bases each). This CDR3 comprises 14 residues. V was shortened by 4 bases and J by 1 base, with 10 bases between the two germline ends. Germline-derived CDR1 and CDR2 are LGHNA and YSLEER.

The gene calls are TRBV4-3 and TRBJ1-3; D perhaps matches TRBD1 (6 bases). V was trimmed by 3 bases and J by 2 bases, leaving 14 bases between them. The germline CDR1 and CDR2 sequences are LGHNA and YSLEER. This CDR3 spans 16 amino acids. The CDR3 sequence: CASSHAGGPPGNTIYF. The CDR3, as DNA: TGCGCCAGCAGCCATGCTGGGGGGCCTCCTGGAAACACCATATATTTT.

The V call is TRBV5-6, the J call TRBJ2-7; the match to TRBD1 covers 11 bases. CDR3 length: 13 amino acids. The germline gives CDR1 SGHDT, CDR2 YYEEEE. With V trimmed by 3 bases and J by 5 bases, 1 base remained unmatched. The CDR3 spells CASSWTGGDEQYF. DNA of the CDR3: TGTGCCAGCAGCTGGACAGGGGGCGACGAGCAGTACTTC.

The CDR3 nucleotides read TGTGCCAGCAGGGGGAGATACTCTGGAAACACCATATATTTT. Residues: CASRGRYSGNTIYF. The V call is TRBV6-1, the J call TRBJ1-3; D ambiguous. V shed 6 bases and J shed 0 bases, with 9 bases lying between them. The CDR3 contains 14 residues. Looked up from germline, CDR1 is MNHNS and CDR2 is SASEGT.

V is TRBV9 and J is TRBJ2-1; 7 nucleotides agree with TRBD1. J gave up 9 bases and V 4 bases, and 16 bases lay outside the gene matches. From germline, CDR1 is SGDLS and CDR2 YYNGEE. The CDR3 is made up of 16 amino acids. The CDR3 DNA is TGTGCCAGCAGCCCCGATACAGGGGATCCTTGGGCTGAGCAGTTCTTC. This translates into CASSPDTGDPWAEQFF.

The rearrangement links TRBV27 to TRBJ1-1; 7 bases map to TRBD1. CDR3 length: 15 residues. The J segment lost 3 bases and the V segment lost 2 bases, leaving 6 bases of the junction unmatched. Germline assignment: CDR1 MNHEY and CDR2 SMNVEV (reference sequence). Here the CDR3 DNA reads TGTGCCAGCAGTTTAACAGGGGTCGAGGACACTGAAGCTTTCTTT. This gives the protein CASSLTGVEDTEAFF.

The CDR3 protein is CASAGTVTGELFF. The DNA for the CDR3 is TGTGCCAGCGCCGGGACCGTCACCGGGGAGCTGTTTTTT. V usage is TRBV7-6 and J usage is TRBJ2-2; possibly TRBD1 or TRBD2 for D (5 bases each). V was pared by 8 bases and J by 4 bases, with 11 bases between. Germline V gives CDR1 SGHVS, CDR2 FNYEAQ. The CDR3 runs 13 residues.

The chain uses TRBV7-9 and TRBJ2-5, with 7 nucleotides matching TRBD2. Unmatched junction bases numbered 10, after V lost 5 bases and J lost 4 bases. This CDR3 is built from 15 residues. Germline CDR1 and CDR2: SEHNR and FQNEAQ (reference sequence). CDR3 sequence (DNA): TGTGCCAGCAGCCAGGCCGGACTAGAAGTAGAGACCCAGTACTTC. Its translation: CASSQAGLEVETQYF.